Shown below are 20 T cell receptor beta chains from a single sample sequenced in a study of monozygotic twins with inflammatory bowel disease. Using the 5' RACE reads, TCRdb records one entry per CDR3 protein without DNA. The sample's table shows about 210,000 distinct CDR3 sequences. The sequencing sample was made of blood. These receptor sequences come from a human donor with ulcerative colitis or Crohn's disease, or a healthy co-twin of an affected twin (not recorded which).

The V and J genes are TRBV3-1 and TRBJ2-7; TCRdb calls TRBD2, which cannot be checked without DNA. Germline lookup yields CDR1 LGHDT and CDR2 YNNKEL (reference sequence). The length of the CDR3 is 17 residues. CDR3 region: CASSQESFSWKTHEQYF.

The J gene is TRBJ2-2, the V gene TRBV7-9. Looked up from germline, CDR1 is SEHNR and CDR2 is FQNEAQ (reference sequence). The CDR3 has 15 residues. CDR3 amino acids: CASSLGSSVPGELFF.

The rearrangement joins TRBV7-9 to TRBJ1-1. This CDR3 region has 14 residues. In germline, CDR1 is SEHNR, CDR2 FQNEAQ (reference sequence). The chain's CDR3 is CASRLPGGYTEAFF. The whole variable domain, filled in from reference TRBV7-9 and TRBJ1-1, reads DTGVSQNPRHKITKRGQNVTFRCDPISEHNRLYWYRQTLGQGPEFLTYFQNEAQLEKSRLLSDRFSAERPKGSFSTLEIQRTEQGDSAMYLCASRLPGGYTEAFFGQGTRLTVV.

The gene calls are TRBV20-1 and TRBJ2-3; TCRdb selects TRBD2, and the lack of DNA leaves this call unchecked. This CDR3 is built from 16 residues. Per germline, CDR1 DFQATT and CDR2 SNEGSKA (reference sequence). Here the CDR3 reads CSAAAPGGPDADTQYF.

The chain is built from TRBV18 and TRBJ1-5. This CDR3 spans 13 amino acids. Germline CDR1 and CDR2: KGHSH and LQKENI. The CDR3 is CAASGGSNQPQHF. The whole variable domain, remainder taken from reference TRBV18 and TRBJ1-5, is NAGVMQNPRHLVRRRGQEARLRCSPMKGHSHVYWYRQLPEEGLKFMVYLQKENIIDESGMPKERFSAEFPKEGPSILRIQQVVRGDSAAYFCAASGGSNQPQHFGDGTRLSIL.

The rearrangement joins TRBV3-1 to TRBJ1-1; TCRdb reports TRBD1, a call that lacks DNA to check it against. Germline V CDR1 and CDR2: LGHDT, YNNKEL (reference sequence). The CDR3 runs to 15 residues. CDR3 region: CASLPRTGAYTEAFF.

The CDR3 is CASSSLAGGLNEQFF. V and J are TRBV7-6 and TRBJ2-1; TCRdb's D call of TRBD2 is untestable without DNA. The CDR3 extends over 15 amino acids. Germline loops: CDR1 SGHVS, CDR2 FNYEAQ.

The CDR3 sequence is CASSQEGGTYEKLFF. V is TRBV4-1 and J is TRBJ1-4; without DNA, the TCRdb call of TRBD1 cannot be checked. CDR1 and CDR2 (germline): MGHRA, YSYEKL. The CDR3 is 15 residues long.

This sequence joins TRBV12-3 or TRBV12-4 and TRBJ1-1. This CDR3 is 13 amino acids long. CDR3 sequence reads: CASSFPGALGAFF.

This chain links TRBV20-1 with TRBJ2-5; TCRdb designates TRBD2, a call that cannot be tested without DNA. The CDR3 extends over 16 amino acids. In germline, CDR1 is DFQATT, CDR2 SNEGSKA (reference sequence). CDR3 loop: CSATGTSGGIGETQYF.

The V call is TRBV6-2 or TRBV6-3, the J call TRBJ1-2. The CDR3 runs 13 residues. The V gene's germline CDR1 is MNHEY and CDR2 SVGEGT. This CDR3 reads CASSSNLGDGYTF.

This sequence joins TRBV7-9 and TRBJ2-3. The CDR3 consists of 14 residues. Germline CDR1 is SEHNR and CDR2 is FQNEAQ (reference sequence). This chain's CDR3 is CASSLDQGTDTQYF.

This rearrangement joins TRBV4-1 to TRBJ2-5. CDR1 and CDR2 (germline): MGHRA, YSYEKL. CDR3 size: 13 residues. The CDR3 spells CASSQLHEGAQYF.

The V call is TRBV5-1, the J call TRBJ2-1; the D gene TCRdb calls, TRBD1, cannot be checked with no DNA. Germline values: CDR1 SGHRS, CDR2 YFSETQ. This CDR3 contains 16 residues. CDR3 protein: CASSLAPGQFGNEQFF.

This sequence joins TRBV5-4 and TRBJ2-5; absent DNA, TCRdb's TRBD1 call cannot be checked. The CDR3 contains 15 residues. CDR1 is SGHNT and CDR2 is YYREEE in the germline V gene (reference sequence). CDR3 loop: CASSLTGSVGETQYF.

This rearrangement joins TRBV5-5 to TRBJ2-5; TCRdb outputs TRBD1, but without DNA this stays unchecked. CDR3 size: 15 residues. CDR1 is SGHKS, CDR2 YYEKEE, per germline (reference sequence). The CDR3: CASSLGLSAQETQYF.

This chain links TRBV27 with TRBJ2-1. Per the germline V gene, CDR1 is MNHEY and CDR2 is SMNVEV (reference sequence). The CDR3 sequence is 13 residues long. The CDR3 region is CASSRWEVDEQFF.

The rearrangement links TRBV7-6 to TRBJ1-1; no DNA is available, so the TRBD1 call from TCRdb remains unchecked. The CDR3 is 13 residues long. Germline V CDR1 and CDR2: SGHVS, FNYEAQ. CDR3 residues: CASRHFGGTEAFF.

This chain uses TRBV24-1 with TRBJ2-3; TCRdb's D call of TRBD2 is untestable without DNA. Germline CDR1 and CDR2: KGHDR and SFDVKD. The CDR3 loop spans 14 amino acids. The CDR3 spells CATSSIAGDRSQYF.

The chain recombines TRBV7-8 with TRBJ2-2; TCRdb outputs TRBD1, but without DNA this stays unchecked. Germline V gene lookup returns CDR1 SGHVS and CDR2 FQNEAQ. The CDR3 contains 15 residues. This CDR3 reads CASSSRGRETGELFF.